The source of this T cell receptor beta chain is a study of CD8+ T cells in alopecia areata listed by TCRdb under 2018. About the investigation overall: Treated patients were enrolled in an open-label pilot trial of oral tofacitinib, 5 to 10 mg twice daily, for moderate-to-severe alopecia areata. Tofacitinib-treated patients had biopsies at baseline and at 4 and 24 weeks of treatment, with a later scalp biopsy in several patients. RNA was extracted with the PAXgene miRNA kit for fixed scalp, the miRNeasy kit for PBMCs, and the RNeasy kit for mouse skin. TCRbeta CDR3 regions were amplified by immunoSEQ multiplex PCR with 35 Vbeta forward and 13 Jbeta reverse primers. Patients stayed on tofacitinib for 6 to 18 months and then had 6 months of follow-up off drug so that delayed response and recurrence could be assessed. To study T cell clonal expansion in alopecia areata, the researchers applied high-throughput TCRbeta sequencing to both the C3H/HeJ mouse model and human patients. Disease severity in treated patients was measured with the SALT score, which quantifies the percentage of affected scalp surface area. Scalp clonality was compared across normal scalp (n=4), patchy alopecia areata scalp (n=8), and alopecia totalis/universalis scalp (n=8). Human TCRbeta sequencing covered scalp tissue and sorted CD4+ and CD8+ peripheral blood T cells from patchy and totalis/universalis alopecia areata patients and healthy controls. Overall study results and their limits: During tofacitinib treatment, many expanded lesional clones remained in scalp and blood, and this persistence may partly explain relapse after treatment is stopped. Because the treated cohort was small and included a single nonresponder, larger studies are needed to assess links between baseline CD8+ expansion and response. Scalp TCR repertoire analysis is complicated because resident alphabeta T cells in normal human skin are also sequenced, whereas mouse skin is dominated by gammadelta T cells. Scalp clonality and the number of expanded CD8+ clones among the top 100 scalp clones were significantly decreased by tofacitinib. Compared with normal scalp, lesional scalp, particularly in alopecia totalis/universalis, had higher clonality and more expanded CD8+ clones, which suggests antigenic drive. Compared with mice, TCR sequences shared between patients were less clear, possibly partly because of HLA diversity across the patient population.

For CDR1 and CDR2, the germline V gene (reference sequence) lists SGHNT and YYREEE. Between the V and J ends, shortened by 0 bases and 9 bases respectively, the junction contains 7 bases. Measured from the cysteine to the phenylalanine, the CDR3 is 12 residues long. Kept here is only the CDR3 DNA, which spans 36 bases and is read in frame from base 1. To prepare the library, the immunoSEQ multiplex PCR assay was applied. RNA was extracted from all samples and reverse transcribed into cDNA as template for TCR sequencing. SuperScript III was used to make first-strand cDNA, primed with a 2:1 mix of oligo-dT and random hexamers. A synthetic immune receptor repertoire was used to assess amplification bias, and residual bias was removed computationally. The study's processing was this. Raw reads were preprocessed for error removal, and CDR3 was defined according to IMGT conventions as running from the conserved cysteine to phenylalanine. Clonality was calculated as 1 minus Shannon entropy normalized by log2 of the number of productive unique TCRs. Whether each scalp clone was CD4 or CD8 was inferred by checking scalp TCRbeta sequences against the CD4 and CD8 repertoires from sorted blood. Imported from immuneACCESS, the table was reduced by TCRdb to in-frame sequences with V and J called. These copies leave out some clones; in studies compared against another copy, an unresolved V gene accounts for under half, and the cause of the remainder is not known. V and J calls and clone size come straight from that table; D and trimming were deduced from the DNA. Present in this sample are about 270,000 clones, roughly 60% of which were seen just once. The ten largest clones represent 0.75% to 0.95% of the sample.

With regard to this clone: Its antigen is not yet known. Base qualities are not recorded, but no much larger clone differs from it by a single base.

The label giving this sample's treatment or condition can be read as: oral pan-JAK inhibitor, 5-10 mg twice daily. Lesional scalp punch biopsies and peripheral blood were obtained from alopecia areata patients. After PBMCs were isolated by density centrifugation and stained for CD3, CD4 and CD8, a FACSAria was used to sort CD4+ and CD8+ T cells. This sequence originates from a human donor with alopecia areata. The V and J genes are TRBV5-4 and TRBJ2-1, with the identity of the D gene unclear. The input for sequencing was CD4+ T cells sorted from blood, taken at roughly week 52, from a patient treated with tofacitinib. The nucleotide sequence is TGTGCCAGCAGCTTGGATCCGGTTGAGCAGTTCTTC. Its protein reads: CASSLDPVEQFF.